This T cell receptor (beta chain) is from a study of T cell repertoires in cytomegalovirus infection. Whole-study findings and limits: HLA-C-restricted CMV-specific TCR beta clonotypes prevailed in the ex vivo response.

TCRdb re-derived calls from the reads in MiXCR, one entry per CDR3 protein. The sample includes about a million distinct CDR3 sequences, approximately 33% of them seen just once. As regards this clonotype: Its antigen is not identified. At one of its ends the junction is not consistent with the germline gene, which may arise from a read error.

Germline-derived CDR1 and CDR2 are MNHNS and SASEGT. CDR3 size: 17 residues. The source is a human donor in good health (CMV status not recorded). Some clones in this sample may be carry-over from other donors' samples. V gene TRBV6-1 combines with J gene TRBJ1-5; the D gene is possibly TRBD1 (5 bases). This sample comprised cultured CD8+ T cells from PBMCs, obtained from culture after CMV antigen stimulation. This chain's CDR3 is CTSSEEPGRLPVQPQHF. DNA for the CDR3: TGTACCAGCAGTGAAGAACCGGGACGTTTACCTGTTCAGCCCCAGCATTTT.